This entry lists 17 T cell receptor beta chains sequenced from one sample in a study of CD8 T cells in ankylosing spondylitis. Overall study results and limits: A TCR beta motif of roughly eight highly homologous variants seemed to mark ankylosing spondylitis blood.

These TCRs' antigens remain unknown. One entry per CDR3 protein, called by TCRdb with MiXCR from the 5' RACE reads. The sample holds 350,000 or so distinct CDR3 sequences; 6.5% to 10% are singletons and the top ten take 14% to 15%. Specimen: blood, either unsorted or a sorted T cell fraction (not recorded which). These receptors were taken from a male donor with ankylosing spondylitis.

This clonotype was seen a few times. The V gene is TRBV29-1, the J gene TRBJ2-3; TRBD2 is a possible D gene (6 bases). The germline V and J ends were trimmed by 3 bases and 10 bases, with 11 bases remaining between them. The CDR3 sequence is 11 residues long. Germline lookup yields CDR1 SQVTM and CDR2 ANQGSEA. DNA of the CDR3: TGCAGCGTTGATTGGGGGGACTCGCAGTATTTT. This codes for CSVDWGDSQYF.

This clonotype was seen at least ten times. The CDR3 region has the DNA TGTGCCAGCAGTTACGCGTTCGCGGATGGCTACGAGCAGTACTTC. This codes for CASSYAFADGYEQYF. V and J are TRBV6-5 and TRBJ2-7; D not certain. The CDR3 runs 15 residues. V lost 2 bases, J lost 3 bases, and 14 bases lay in between. Per germline, CDR1 MNHEY and CDR2 SVGAGI.

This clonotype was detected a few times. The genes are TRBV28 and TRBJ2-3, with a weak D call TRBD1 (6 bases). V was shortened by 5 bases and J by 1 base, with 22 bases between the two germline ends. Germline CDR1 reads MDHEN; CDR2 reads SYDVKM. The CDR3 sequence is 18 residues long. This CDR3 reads CASSGPNRAILRTDTQYF. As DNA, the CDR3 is TGTGCCAGCAGTGGACCTAACAGGGCTATCCTTCGCACAGATACGCAGTATTTT.

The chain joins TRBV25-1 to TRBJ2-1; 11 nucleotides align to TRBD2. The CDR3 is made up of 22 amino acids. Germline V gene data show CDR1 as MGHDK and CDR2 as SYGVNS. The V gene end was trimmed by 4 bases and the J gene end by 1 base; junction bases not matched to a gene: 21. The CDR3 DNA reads TGTGCCAGCAGTGTCGGGGCGACTAGCGGGATGAAATTTAGTGGTTCCTACAATGAGCAGTTCTTC. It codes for CASSVGATSGMKFSGSYNEQFF.

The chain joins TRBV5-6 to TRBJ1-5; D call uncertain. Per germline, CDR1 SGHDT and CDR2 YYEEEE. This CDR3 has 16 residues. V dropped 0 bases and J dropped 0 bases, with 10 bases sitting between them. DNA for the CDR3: TGTGCCAGCAGCTTGGCCGGCCCTAATAGCAATCAGCCCCAGCATTTT. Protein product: CASSLAGPNSNQPQHF.

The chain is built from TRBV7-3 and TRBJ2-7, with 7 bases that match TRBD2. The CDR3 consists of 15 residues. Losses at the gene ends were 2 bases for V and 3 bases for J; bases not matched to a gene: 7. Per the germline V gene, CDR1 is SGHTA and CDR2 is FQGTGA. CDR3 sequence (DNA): TGTGCCAGCAGCTTATTCGTGGGACTACACTACGAGCAGTACTTC. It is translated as CASSLFVGLHYEQYF.

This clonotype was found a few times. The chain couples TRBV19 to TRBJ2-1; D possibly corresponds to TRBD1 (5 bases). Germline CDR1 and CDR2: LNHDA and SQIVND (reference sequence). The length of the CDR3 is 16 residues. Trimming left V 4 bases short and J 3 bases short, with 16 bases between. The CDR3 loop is CASSSPRGVLYNEQFF. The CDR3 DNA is TGTGCCAGTAGTAGCCCAAGGGGCGTCCTCTACAATGAGCAGTTCTTC. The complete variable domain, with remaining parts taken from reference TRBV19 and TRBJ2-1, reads DGGITQSPKYLFRKEGQNVTLSCEQNLNHDAMYWYRQDPGQGLRLIYYSQIVNDFQKGDIAEGYSVSREKKESFPLTVTSAQKNPTAFYLCASSSPRGVLYNEQFFGPGTRLTVL.

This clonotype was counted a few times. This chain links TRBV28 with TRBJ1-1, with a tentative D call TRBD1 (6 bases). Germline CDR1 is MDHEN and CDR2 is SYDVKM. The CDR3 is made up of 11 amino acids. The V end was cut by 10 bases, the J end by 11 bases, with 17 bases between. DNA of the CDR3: TGTGCCACCAGGGGCGGCAGTTCGGCTTTCTTT. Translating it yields CATRGGSSAFF.

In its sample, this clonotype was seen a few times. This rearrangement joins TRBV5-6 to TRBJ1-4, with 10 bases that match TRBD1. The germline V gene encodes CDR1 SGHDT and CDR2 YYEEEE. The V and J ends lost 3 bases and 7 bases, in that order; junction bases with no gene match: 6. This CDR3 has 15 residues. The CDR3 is CASSSATGGFEKLFF. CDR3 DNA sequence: TGTGCCAGCAGCTCCGCGACAGGGGGCTTTGAAAAACTGTTTTTT.

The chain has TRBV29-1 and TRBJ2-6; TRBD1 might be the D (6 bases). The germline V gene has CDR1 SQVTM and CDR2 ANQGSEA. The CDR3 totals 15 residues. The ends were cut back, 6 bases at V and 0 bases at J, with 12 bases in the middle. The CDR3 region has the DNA TGCAGCGTGGTGGGACAACGCTCTGGGGCCAACGTCCTGACTTTC. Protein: CSVVGQRSGANVLTF.

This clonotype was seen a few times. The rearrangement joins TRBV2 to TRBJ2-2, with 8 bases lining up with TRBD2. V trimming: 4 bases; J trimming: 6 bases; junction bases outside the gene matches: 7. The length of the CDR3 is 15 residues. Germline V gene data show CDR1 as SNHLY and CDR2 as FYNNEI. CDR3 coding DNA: TGTGCCAGCAGTGCTCGCGGGGGGCTCGCCGGGGAGCTGTTTTTT. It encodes CASSARGGLAGELFF.

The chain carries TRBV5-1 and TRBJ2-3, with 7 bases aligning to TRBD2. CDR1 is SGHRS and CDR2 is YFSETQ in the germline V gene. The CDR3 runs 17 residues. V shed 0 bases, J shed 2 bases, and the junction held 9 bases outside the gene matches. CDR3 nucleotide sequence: TGCGCCAGCAGCTTGGGGGGGACTACCTCACCCACAGATACGCAGTATTTT. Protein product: CASSLGGTTSPTDTQYF.

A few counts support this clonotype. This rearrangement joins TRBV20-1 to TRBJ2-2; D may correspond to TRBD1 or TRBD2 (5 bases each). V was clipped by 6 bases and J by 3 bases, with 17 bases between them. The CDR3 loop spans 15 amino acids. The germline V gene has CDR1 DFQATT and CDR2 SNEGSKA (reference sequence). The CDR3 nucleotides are TGCAGTGCCCTGAGGGGAGCCTCGTACACCGGGGAGCTGTTTTTT. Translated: CSALRGASYTGELFF.

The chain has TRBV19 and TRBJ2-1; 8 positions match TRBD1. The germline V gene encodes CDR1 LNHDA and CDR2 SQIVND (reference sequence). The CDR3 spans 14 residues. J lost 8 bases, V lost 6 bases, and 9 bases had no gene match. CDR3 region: CASSNGQGSYEQFF. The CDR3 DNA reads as TGTGCCAGTAGCAACGGACAGGGTAGTTATGAGCAGTTCTTC. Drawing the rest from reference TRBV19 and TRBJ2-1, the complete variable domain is DGGITQSPKYLFRKEGQNVTLSCEQNLNHDAMYWYRQDPGQGLRLIYYSQIVNDFQKGDIAEGYSVSREKKESFPLTVTSAQKNPTAFYLCASSNGQGSYEQFFGPGTRLTVL.

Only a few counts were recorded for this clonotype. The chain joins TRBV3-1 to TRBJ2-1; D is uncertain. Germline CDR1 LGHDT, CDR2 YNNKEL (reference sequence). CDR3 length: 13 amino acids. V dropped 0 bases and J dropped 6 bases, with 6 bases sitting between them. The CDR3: CASSQDKSNEQFF. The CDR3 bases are TGTGCCAGCAGCCAAGATAAAAGCAATGAGCAGTTCTTC.

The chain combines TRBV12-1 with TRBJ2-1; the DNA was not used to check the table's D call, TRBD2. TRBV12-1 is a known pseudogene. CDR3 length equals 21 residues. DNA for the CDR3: TGTGCCAGCAGCTTTCGGGGTAAGCGGGAGGGCCCTGAGAGCTCCTACAATGAGCAGTTCTTC. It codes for CASSFRGKREGPESSYNEQFF.

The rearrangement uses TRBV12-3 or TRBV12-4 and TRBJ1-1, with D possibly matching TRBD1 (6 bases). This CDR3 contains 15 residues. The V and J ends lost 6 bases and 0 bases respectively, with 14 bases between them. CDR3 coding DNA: TGTGCCAGCAGCCCCCCGGGACACCTGAACACTGAAGCTTTCTTT. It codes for CASSPPGHLNTEAFF.